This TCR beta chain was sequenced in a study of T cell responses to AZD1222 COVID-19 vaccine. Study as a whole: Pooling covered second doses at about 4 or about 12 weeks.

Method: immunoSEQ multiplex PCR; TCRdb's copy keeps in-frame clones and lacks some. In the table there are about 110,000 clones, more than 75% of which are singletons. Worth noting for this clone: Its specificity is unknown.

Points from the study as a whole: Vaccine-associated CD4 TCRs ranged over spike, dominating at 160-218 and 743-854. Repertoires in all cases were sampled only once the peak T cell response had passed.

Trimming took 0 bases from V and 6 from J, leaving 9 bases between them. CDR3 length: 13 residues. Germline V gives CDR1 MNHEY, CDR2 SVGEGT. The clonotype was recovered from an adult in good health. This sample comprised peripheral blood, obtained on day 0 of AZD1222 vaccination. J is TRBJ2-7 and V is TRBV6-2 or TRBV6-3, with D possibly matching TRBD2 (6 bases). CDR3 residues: CASSYSGGIEQYF. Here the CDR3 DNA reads TGTGCCAGCAGTTACTCGGGGGGAATCGAGCAGTACTTC.